These 15 T cell receptor beta chains originate from one sample sequenced in a study of OX40 agonist ivuxolimab in advanced cancers. The method was immunoSEQ multiplex PCR; TCRdb's version includes in-frame clones alone and lacks a portion of them. Here the sample spans 70,000 to 95,000 clones, just over 90% being singletons. The material sequenced was CD4+ or CD8+ T cells sorted from blood, taken in a trial of the OX40 agonist ivuxolimab. These receptors were taken from an adult with an advanced solid tumor such as melanoma, head and neck, liver or kidney cancer.

V and J are TRBV13 and TRBJ1-5; the match to TRBD1 covers 8 bases. Germline V gene lookup returns CDR1 PRHDT and CDR2 FYEKMQ (reference sequence). The CDR3 totals 15 residues. Germline trimming cut 4 bases from V and 3 bases from J; bases unmatched to any gene: 5. CDR3 amino acids: CASSSDRGPNQPQHF. The CDR3 bases are TGTGCCAGCAGCTCCGACAGGGGCCCCAATCAGCCCCAGCATTTT.

This clone was counted once. The rearrangement links TRBV9 to TRBJ1-1, with TRBD1 identical over 8 bases. Germline trimming cut 4 bases from V and 4 bases from J; bases unmatched to any gene: 6. The CDR3 is 14 residues long. The germline V gene has CDR1 SGDLS and CDR2 YYNGEE. The CDR3 loop reads CASSPQGESTEAFF. The CDR3 region has the DNA TGTGCCAGCAGCCCACAGGGGGAAAGCACTGAAGCTTTCTTT.

This clone was counted between two and nine times. The chain carries TRBV19 and TRBJ1-5; D is undetermined. Germline CDR1 reads LNHDA; CDR2 reads SQIVND (reference sequence). The CDR3 contains 16 residues. The ends were cut back, 4 bases at V and 4 bases at J, with 17 bases in the middle. The CDR3 nucleotides are TGTGCCAGTAGTAGGGTCCGGACCGAGGGTAATCAGCCCCAGCATTTT. Encoded protein: CASSRVRTEGNQPQHF.

The J gene is TRBJ1-2, the V gene TRBV30, with D hard to call. Between the trimmed V and J ends, which lost 3 bases and 7 bases, there was a span of 18 bases. Looked up from germline, CDR1 is GTSNPN and CDR2 is SVGIG (reference sequence). The CDR3 contains 14 residues. The CDR3 loop reads CAWSPLLGTGGYTF. CDR3 sequence (DNA): TGTGCCTGGAGCCCTCTTTTGGGCACGGGTGGCTACACCTTC.

This rearrangement joins TRBV30 to TRBJ2-5, with TRBD1 identical over 7 bases. The CDR3 extends over 13 amino acids. CDR1 GTSNPN and CDR2 SVGIG come from the germline V gene (reference sequence). Unmatched junction bases numbered 4, after V lost 4 bases and J lost 2 bases. This CDR3 is CAWTGGNQETQYF. In DNA form, the CDR3 reads TGTGCCTGGACAGGGGGAAATCAAGAGACCCAGTACTTC.

The chain carries TRBV6-1 and TRBJ1-4; D not certain. Germline V gene lookup returns CDR1 MNHNS and CDR2 SASEGT. The CDR3 consists of 15 residues. V was shortened by 7 bases and J by 5 bases, with 17 bases between the two germline ends. CDR3 amino acids: CASTHNRASNEKLFF. Written as DNA, the CDR3 is TGTGCCAGCACACATAACCGGGCCTCCAATGAAAAACTGTTTTTT.

The chain is built from TRBV12-2 and TRBJ2-2; no DNA check was done on the table's D call, TRBD2. TRBV12-2 is a documented pseudogene. The length of the CDR3 is 18 residues. This CDR3 reads CASRLGGTSGREGGELFF. The CDR3 DNA reads TGTGCAAGTCGCTTAGGTGGGACTAGCGGGAGGGAAGGCGGGGAGCTGTTTTTT.

The chain recombines TRBV5-1 with TRBJ2-7, with TRBD2 matching over 10 bases. Trimming took 0 bases from V and 2 from J; bases not matched to a gene: 2. The germline CDR1 and CDR2 sequences are SGHRS and YFSETQ. The CDR3 length is 15 residues. The CDR3 spells CASSLDTSGTYEQYF. CDR3 nucleotides: TGCGCCAGCAGCTTGGATACTAGCGGGACCTACGAGCAGTACTTC.

The genes are TRBV19 and TRBJ2-5; the match to TRBD2 covers 8 bases. With 0 bases clipped from V and 5 bases from J, the junction kept 8 bases outside the gene matches. The CDR3 consists of 16 residues. The germline V gene has CDR1 LNHDA and CDR2 SQIVND (reference sequence). The CDR3 region is CASSIEGAGGRETQYF. Written as DNA, the CDR3 is TGTGCCAGTAGTATAGAGGGGGCGGGGGGACGTGAGACCCAGTACTTC. Full variable domain (remainder filled in from reference TRBV19 and TRBJ2-5): DGGITQSPKYLFRKEGQNVTLSCEQNLNHDAMYWYRQDPGQGLRLIYYSQIVNDFQKGDIAEGYSVSREKKESFPLTVTSAQKNPTAFYLCASSIEGAGGRETQYFGPGTRLLVL.

Comment on this clone: Other DNA sequences within the sample encode an identical CDR3. The chain is built from TRBV11-2 and TRBJ2-7; D call uncertain. Trimming stripped 2 bases from V and 0 bases from J, with 11 bases between. Per the germline V gene, CDR1 is SGHAT and CDR2 is FQNNGV. This CDR3 region has 15 residues. The CDR3, as DNA: TGTGCCAGCAGCTTAAATCCAGGTAGCTCCTACGAGCAGTACTTC. As protein: CASSLNPGSSYEQYF.

This chain joins TRBV7-9 and TRBJ2-2, with D perhaps matching TRBD1 or TRBD2 (5 bases each). The CDR3 consists of 14 residues. V was clipped by 2 bases and J by 10 bases, with 14 bases between them. Germline V gives CDR1 SEHNR, CDR2 FQNEAQ (reference sequence). The CDR3 protein is CASSLQGSEAELFF. The DNA for the CDR3 is TGTGCCAGCAGCTTACAGGGTAGCGAGGCGGAGCTGTTTTTT. The entire variable domain, with the rest obtained from reference TRBV7-9 and TRBJ2-2, is as follows: DTGVSQNPRHKITKRGQNVTFRCDPISEHNRLYWYRQTLGQGPEFLTYFQNEAQLEKSRLLSDRFSAERPKGSFSTLEIQRTEQGDSAMYLCASSLQGSEAELFFGEGSRLTVL.

This clone was recorded once. The chain is built from TRBV5-1 and TRBJ1-4; the match to TRBD1 covers 7 bases. V gave up 0 bases and J gave up 7 bases; unmatched junction bases: 6. The CDR3 covers 15 residues. Germline CDR1 SGHRS, CDR2 YFSETQ. CDR3 sequence reads: CASSLAGTEIEKLFF. DNA for the CDR3: TGCGCCAGCAGCTTGGCTGGGACAGAGATTGAAAAACTGTTTTTT.

The CDR3 sequence: CASSLNEVRVDEQFF. DNA for the CDR3: TGTGCCAGCAGCTTAAATGAAGTGAGGGTGGATGAGCAGTTCTTC. The gene calls are TRBV7-9 and TRBJ2-1, with D tentatively TRBD2 (5 bases). This CDR3 spans 15 amino acids. Germline V gene data show CDR1 as SEHNR and CDR2 as FQNEAQ (reference sequence). V was shortened by 2 bases and J by 8 bases, with 16 bases between the two germline ends.

The CDR3 spells CASRFQVQETQYF. CDR3 coding DNA: TGCGCCAGCAGGTTTCAGGTTCAAGAGACCCAGTACTTC. The rearrangement links TRBV10-2 to TRBJ2-5; no firm D call. V was clipped by 6 bases and J by 2 bases, with 10 bases between them. CDR3 size: 13 residues. Germline lookup yields CDR1 WSHSY and CDR2 SAAADI.

This rearrangement joins TRBV11-2 to TRBJ2-5, with a possible D match to TRBD1 (5 bases). CDR1 is SGHAT and CDR2 is FQNNGV in the germline V gene. Trimming took 1 base from V and 5 from J, leaving 14 bases between them. The CDR3 is made up of 15 amino acids. Written as DNA, the CDR3 is TGTGCCAGCAGCTTAGTGGGCAGGGCATGGGAGACCCAGTACTTC. Protein product: CASSLVGRAWETQYF.